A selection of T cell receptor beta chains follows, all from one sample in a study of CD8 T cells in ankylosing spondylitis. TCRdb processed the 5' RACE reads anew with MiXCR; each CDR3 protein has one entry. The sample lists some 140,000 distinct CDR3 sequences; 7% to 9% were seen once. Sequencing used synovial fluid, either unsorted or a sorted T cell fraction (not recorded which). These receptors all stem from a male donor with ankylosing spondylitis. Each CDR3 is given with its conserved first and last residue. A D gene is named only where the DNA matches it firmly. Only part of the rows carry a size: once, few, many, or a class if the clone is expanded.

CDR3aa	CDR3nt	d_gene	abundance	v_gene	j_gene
CASSAGPEAFF	TGTGCCAGCAGTGCGGGGCCCGAAGCTTTCTTT	NA	NA	TRBV2	TRBJ1-1
CASSLRERGSYEQYF	TGCGCCAGCAGCCTGAGGGAGAGAGGCTCCTACGAGCAGTACTTC	NA	few	TRBV5-1	TRBJ2-7
CASSSPDTQYF	TGTGCCAGCAGTTCCCCAGATACGCAGTATTTT	NA	many	TRBV28	TRBJ2-3
CASRSGMNTEAFF	TGTGCCAGCAGGAGCGGAATGAACACTGAAGCTTTCTTT	NA	NA	TRBV7-6	TRBJ1-1
CASSLGAVMGNEQFF	TGCGCCAGCAGCTTGGGAGCGGTGATGGGGAATGAGCAGTTCTTC	NA	NA	TRBV5-1	TRBJ2-1
CASSQAPSDRVAVYGYTF	TGTGCCAGCAGCCAAGCTCCCTCGGACAGGGTGGCGGTCTATGGCTACACCTTC	TRBD1	many	TRBV3-1	TRBJ1-2
CSAGLAMSNEQFF	TGCAGTGCAGGCTTAGCTATGTCCAATGAGCAGTTCTTC	NA	many	TRBV20-1	TRBJ2-1
CSVEPRSLNYGYTF	TGCAGCGTTGAGCCCAGGTCCTTAAACTATGGCTACACCTTC	NA	NA	TRBV29-1	TRBJ1-2
CSARDRPRLAGVVDNEQFF	TGCAGTGCTAGAGACCGACCAAGACTAGCGGGAGTAGTCGACAATGAGCAGTTCTTC	TRBD2	few	TRBV20-1	TRBJ2-1
CASTSGGDTQYF	TGTGCCAGTACCTCAGGGGGAGATACGCAGTATTTT	TRBD1	many	TRBV6-5	TRBJ2-3
CASSPETGARAKNIQYF	TGTGCCAGCAGTCCCGAGACAGGGGCCCGGGCCAAAAACATTCAGTACTTC	TRBD1	few	TRBV28	TRBJ2-4
CASSLSAVAGVGYSYEQYF	TGTGCCAGCAGCTTATCTGCAGTGGCGGGAGTGGGATACTCCTACGAGCAGTACTTC	TRBD2	NA	TRBV11-2	TRBJ2-7
CASTDFSADFSYEQYF	TGTGCCAGCACCGACTTTAGTGCGGACTTTAGCTACGAGCAGTACTTC	NA	NA	TRBV6-1	TRBJ2-7
CASSLSGAGGYTF	TGTGCCAGCAGCTTATCAGGGGCAGGTGGCTACACCTTC	NA	few	TRBV7-2	TRBJ1-2
CSTIAGGPYNEQFF	TGCAGTACCATAGCGGGGGGGCCCTACAATGAGCAGTTCTTC	TRBD2	NA	TRBV20-1	TRBJ2-1
CASSLSRQNYGYTF	TGTGCCAGCAGTTTATCGAGGCAGAACTATGGCTACACCTTC	NA	many	TRBV27	TRBJ1-2
CASRRQGGGYEQYF	TGTGCCAGCAGAAGGCAGGGGGGAGGGTACGAGCAGTACTTC	NA	many	TRBV5-6	TRBJ2-7
CAWSVQANYGYTF	TGTGCCTGGAGTGTACAGGCTAACTATGGCTACACCTTC	NA	NA	TRBV30	TRBJ1-2
CASSFRGSSGYTF	TGTGCCAGCAGCTTCAGGGGAAGCTCGGGCTACACCTTC	NA	few	TRBV7-3	TRBJ1-2
CASSAAGGLDTQYF	TGTGCCAGCAGCGCAGCGGGAGGGCTAGATACGCAGTATTTT	TRBD2	NA	TRBV9	TRBJ2-3
CASSPSVSNYGYTF	TGTGCCAGCAGCCCCAGCGTCTCTAACTATGGCTACACCTTC	NA	many	TRBV9	TRBJ1-2
CATHRGIPAGLEYNEQFF	TGTGCCACCCATCGTGGGATTCCCGCGGGACTAGAGTACAATGAGCAGTTCTTC	TRBD2	many	TRBV24-1	TRBJ2-1
CASGLADSGTVEAFF	TGTGCTAGTGGTTTGGCCGACTCAGGGACGGTTGAAGCTTTCTTT	NA	once	TRBV12-5	TRBJ1-1
CASSESGGTEAFF	TGTGCCAGCAGTGAATCAGGAGGAACTGAAGCTTTCTTT	NA	many	TRBV25-1	TRBJ1-1
CASSSFQGPGELFF	TGTGCCAGCAGCTCTTTTCAGGGGCCCGGGGAGCTGTTTTTT	NA	few	TRBV7-2	TRBJ2-2
CASSNPNQPQHF	TGCGCCAGCAGCAACCCGAATCAGCCCCAGCATTTT	NA	many	TRBV4-1	TRBJ1-5
CASSRTLGAGDNYEQYF	TGTGCCAGCAGCCGGACCCTCGGAGCGGGAGATAACTACGAGCAGTACTTC	TRBD2	few	TRBV5-5	TRBJ2-7
CASSFQIPSDTQYF	TGTGCCAGCAGTTTCCAGATACCCTCGGATACGCAGTATTTT	NA	medium-sized	TRBV12-3/TRBV12-4	TRBJ2-3
CASSQGTVISPLHF	TGTGCCAGCAGCCAAGGGACAGTGATTTCACCCCTCCACTTT	NA	many	TRBV3-1	TRBJ1-6
CASTEEEAYEQYF	TGTGCCAGCACGGAGGAGGAGGCCTACGAGCAGTACTTC	NA	NA	TRBV2	TRBJ2-7
CSARRESYGYTF	TGCAGTGCTAGACGGGAAAGCTATGGCTACACCTTC	NA	many	TRBV20-1	TRBJ1-2
CASSVSTTTYEQYF	TGTGCCAGCAGCGTAAGCACCACAACCTACGAGCAGTACTTC	NA	NA	TRBV7-9	TRBJ2-7
CSARGGVNQETQYF	TGCAGTGCTAGAGGGGGCGTTAACCAAGAGACCCAGTACTTC	NA	many	TRBV20-1	TRBJ2-5
CASSPRQGWTQPQHF	TGTGCCAGCAGCCCGCGACAGGGATGGACTCAGCCCCAGCATTTT	TRBD1	few	TRBV7-2	TRBJ1-5
CASSPQGRRGYTF	TGTGCCAGCAGCCCCCAAGGACGACGTGGCTACACCTTC	NA	NA	TRBV6-2/TRBV6-3	TRBJ1-2
CSAQGMDRGYGYTF	TGCAGTGCTCAAGGGATGGACAGGGGCTATGGCTACACCTTC	TRBD1	few	TRBV20-1	TRBJ1-2
CAWRDRGTNTEAFF	TGTGCCTGGAGGGACAGGGGAACGAACACTGAAGCTTTCTTT	TRBD1	many	TRBV30	TRBJ1-1
CATSKPAFGTDTQYF	TGTGCCACCAGCAAGCCGGCGTTCGGCACAGATACGCAGTATTTT	NA	NA	TRBV15	TRBJ2-3
CASSPRQGGGNTEAFF	TGTGCCAGCAGCCCTAGACAGGGGGGTGGGAACACTGAAGCTTTCTTT	TRBD1	few	TRBV7-2	TRBJ1-1
CATSRDGQHNEKLFF	TGTGCCACCAGCAGAGATGGTCAACATAATGAAAAACTGTTTTTT	NA	few	TRBV15	TRBJ1-4
CASSLEDLAGTQYF	TGCGCCAGCAGCTTGGAAGATCTAGCTGGGACGCAGTATTTT	NA	many	TRBV5-1	TRBJ2-3
CASSPTGNTEAFF	TGTGCCAGCAGCCCTACGGGGAACACTGAAGCTTTCTTT	NA	many	TRBV5-5	TRBJ1-1
CASSTDLWGYTF	TGCGCCAGCAGCACGGACCTTTGGGGCTACACCTTC	NA	many	TRBV5-1	TRBJ1-2
CASSRDRGLLGYGYTF	TGTGCCAGCAGTCGTGACAGGGGGCTCTTAGGCTATGGCTACACCTTC	TRBD1	NA	TRBV2	TRBJ1-2
CASSMSTEAFF	TGCGCCAGCAGCATGAGCACTGAAGCTTTCTTT	NA	NA	TRBV5-1	TRBJ1-1
CASTDRGSPYEQYF	TGCGCCAGCACGGACAGGGGGTCCCCCTACGAGCAGTACTTC	TRBD1	many	TRBV5-1	TRBJ2-7
CASSFYGSESQNEQFF	TGTGCCAGCAGCTTTTACGGGAGTGAAAGCCAAAATGAGCAGTTCTTC	NA	NA	TRBV5-6	TRBJ2-1
CASSFQWAYEQYF	TGTGCCAGCAGTTTCCAGTGGGCCTACGAGCAGTACTTC	NA	many	TRBV12-3/TRBV12-4	TRBJ2-7
CASSVDTSGNTIYF	TGTGCCAGCAGCGTAGATACCTCTGGAAACACCATATATTTT	NA	few	TRBV9	TRBJ1-3
CASSLMGQGNQPQHF	TGTGCCAGCAGTTTAATGGGACAGGGTAATCAGCCCCAGCATTTT	TRBD1	few	TRBV12-3/TRBV12-4	TRBJ1-5
CASRFGQGGYTF	TGTGCCAGCAGATTTGGACAGGGCGGCTACACCTTC	TRBD1	many	TRBV6-2/TRBV6-3	TRBJ1-2
CSARGGGARPDTQYF	TGCAGTGCTAGAGGCGGGGGGGCACGTCCAGATACGCAGTATTTT	TRBD2	NA	TRBV20-1	TRBJ2-3
CASSEGDREAFF	TGTGCCAGCAGTGAGGGAGACAGGGAAGCTTTCTTT	NA	NA	TRBV25-1	TRBJ1-1
CASTLRDRAREQYF	TGTGCCAGCACCCTCCGGGACAGGGCTCGCGAGCAGTACTTC	TRBD1	few	TRBV28	TRBJ2-7
CASSVEAFSPSDEQFF	TGTGCCAGCAGCGTTGAGGCGTTTTCCCCTAGCGATGAGCAGTTCTTC	NA	many	TRBV9	TRBJ2-1
CATSRATGSYEQYF	TGTGCCACCAGCAGAGCTACAGGTTCCTACGAGCAGTACTTC	NA	NA	TRBV15	TRBJ2-7
CAAVGQIGTEAFF	TGTGCCGCCGTGGGGCAAATTGGAACTGAAGCTTTCTTT	NA	NA	TRBV6-1	TRBJ1-1